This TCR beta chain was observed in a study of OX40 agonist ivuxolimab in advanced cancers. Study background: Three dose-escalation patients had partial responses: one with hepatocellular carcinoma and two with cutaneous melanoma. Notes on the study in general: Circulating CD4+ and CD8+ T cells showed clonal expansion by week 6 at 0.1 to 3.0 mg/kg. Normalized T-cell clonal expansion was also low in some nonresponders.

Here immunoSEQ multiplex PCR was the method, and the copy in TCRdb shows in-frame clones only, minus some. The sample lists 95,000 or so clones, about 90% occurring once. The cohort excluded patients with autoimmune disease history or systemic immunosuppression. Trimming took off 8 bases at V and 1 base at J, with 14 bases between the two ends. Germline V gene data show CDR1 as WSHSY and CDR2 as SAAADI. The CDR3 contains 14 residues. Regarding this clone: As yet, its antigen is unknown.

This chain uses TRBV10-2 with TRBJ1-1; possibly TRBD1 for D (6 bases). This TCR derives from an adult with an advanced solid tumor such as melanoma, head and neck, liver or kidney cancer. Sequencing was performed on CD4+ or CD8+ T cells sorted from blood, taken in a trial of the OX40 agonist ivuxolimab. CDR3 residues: CASLDRSQNTEAFF. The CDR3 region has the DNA TGCGCCAGCCTTGACAGGTCCCAGAACACTGAAGCTTTCTTT.